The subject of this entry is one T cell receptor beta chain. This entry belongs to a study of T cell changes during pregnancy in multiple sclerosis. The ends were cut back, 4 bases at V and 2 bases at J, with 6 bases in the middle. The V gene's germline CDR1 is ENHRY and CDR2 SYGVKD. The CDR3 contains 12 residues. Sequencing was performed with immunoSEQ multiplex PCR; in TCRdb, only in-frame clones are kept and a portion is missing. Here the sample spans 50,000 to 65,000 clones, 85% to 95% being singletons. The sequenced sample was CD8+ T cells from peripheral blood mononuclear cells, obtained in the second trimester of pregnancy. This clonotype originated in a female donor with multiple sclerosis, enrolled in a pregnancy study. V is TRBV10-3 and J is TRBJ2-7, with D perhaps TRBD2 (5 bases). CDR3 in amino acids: CAISVGAYEQYF. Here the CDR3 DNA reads TGTGCCATCAGTGTCGGGGCCTACGAGCAGTACTTC.